This T cell receptor (beta chain) was recorded in a study of OX40 agonist ivuxolimab in advanced cancers. About this clone itself: No antigen is known for it.

General observations from the study: Among the lowest peripheral clonal expansion occurred in 0.1-3.0 mg/kg partial responders. CD4+ and CD8+ T cells in blood underwent clonal expansion by week 6 at 0.1 to 3.0 mg/kg.

Here immunoSEQ multiplex PCR was the method, and the copy in TCRdb shows in-frame clones only, minus some. The profile shows about 64,000 clones, 80% of them singletons. The ends were cut back, 7 bases at V and 8 bases at J, with 11 bases in the middle. Germline CDR1 is LNHDA and CDR2 is SQIVND (reference sequence). This CDR3 spans 11 amino acids. The receptor comes from an adult with an advanced solid tumor such as melanoma, head and neck, liver or kidney cancer. This material consisted of CD4+ or CD8+ T cells sorted from blood, taken in a trial of the OX40 agonist ivuxolimab. The genes are TRBV19 and TRBJ1-2, with D unresolved. The CDR3, as DNA: TGTGCCAGTAATGACGGGTTAGGCTACACCTTC. This encodes CASNDGLGYTF.